These 9 T cell receptor beta chains came from one sample sequenced in a study of blood T cell repertoires in COVID-19. Sequencing used immunoSEQ multiplex PCR; TCRdb keeps in-frame clones, though not all of them. The sample comprises 10,000 or so clones, around 85% of which are singletons, and around 5.6% rests with the top ten. Input material: peripheral blood. Receptor source: a human donor in a cohort sampled during active COVID-19.

The CDR3 DNA follows: TGTGCCAGCAGCTTATGCACACGGGACAAGCAGAAGACCCAGTACTTC. Translation: CASSLCTRDKQKTQYF. This rearrangement joins TRBV11-3 to TRBJ2-5; tentative D call: TRBD1 (6 bases). The germline gives CDR1 SGHNT, CDR2 YENEEA. V lost 2 bases to trimming and J lost 6 bases, with 19 bases between them. This CDR3 is 16 amino acids long.

V gene TRBV6-5 combines with J gene TRBJ2-4; tentatively, D is TRBD2 (5 bases). The CDR3 is 15 amino acids. V lost 5 bases, J lost 2 bases, and 13 bases lay in between. Germline loops: CDR1 MNHEY, CDR2 SVGAGI. CDR3 residues: CASSPNGSTKNIQYF. CDR3 nucleotides: TGTGCCAGCAGTCCCAATGGGAGTACCAAAAACATTCAGTACTTC.

This chain joins TRBV5-1 and TRBJ2-3; maybe TRBD1 (6 bases). Deletions cut 4 bases from V and 4 bases from J, with 7 bases between. Per the germline V gene, CDR1 is SGHRS and CDR2 is YFSETQ. The CDR3 extends over 12 amino acids. The CDR3 loop reads CASSPGADTQYF. CDR3 in DNA: TGCGCCAGCAGCCCAGGGGCAGATACGCAGTATTTT.

The rearrangement joins TRBV10-2 to TRBJ1-4; possible D gene TRBD1, 6 bases. V lost 7 bases and J lost 5, with 11 bases in between. CDR1 is WSHSY and CDR2 is SAAADI in the germline V gene. The CDR3 runs 13 residues. CDR3 region: CASTGHLNEKLFF. CDR3 bases: TGCGCCAGCACGGGACACCTAAATGAAAAACTGTTTTTT.

V gene TRBV4-2 combines with J gene TRBJ2-3, with 10 bases fitting TRBD2. J lost 6 bases, V lost 1 base, and 7 bases had no gene match. The CDR3 loop spans 16 amino acids. Germline CDR1 is LGHNA and CDR2 is YNFKEQ. CDR3 region: CASSQGTSGSWDTQYF. The CDR3 region has the DNA TGTGCCAGCAGCCAAGGGACTAGCGGTAGCTGGGATACGCAGTATTTT.

The count of this clone is one. V and J are TRBV19 and TRBJ2-1, with TRBD1 identical over 11 bases. Germline CDR1 LNHDA, CDR2 SQIVND (reference sequence). The CDR3 runs 14 residues. The junction had 3 bases not matched to a gene; V was cut back by 5 bases and J by 6 bases. The DNA of the CDR3 is TGTGCCAGTAGTTCCGGGACAGGGGGCAATGAGCAGTTCTTC. It encodes CASSSGTGGNEQFF. Supplemented by reference TRBV19 and TRBJ2-1, the full variable domain reads DGGITQSPKYLFRKEGQNVTLSCEQNLNHDAMYWYRQDPGQGLRLIYYSQIVNDFQKGDIAEGYSVSREKKESFPLTVTSAQKNPTAFYLCASSSGTGGNEQFFGPGTRLTVL.

This chain uses TRBV15 with TRBJ2-7, with D perhaps matching TRBD2 (7 bases). The V end was cut by 3 bases, the J end by 1 base, with 13 bases between. The CDR3 is 15 amino acids. The germline V gene has CDR1 LNHNV and CDR2 YYDKDF (reference sequence). The chain's CDR3 is CATSRGGATSYEQYF. Written as DNA, the CDR3 is TGTGCCACCAGCAGGGGGGGGGCGACTTCCTACGAGCAGTACTTC.

The chain recombines TRBV5-4 with TRBJ1-2; 7 bases fit TRBD1. The J segment lost 6 bases and the V segment lost 3 bases, leaving 5 bases of the junction unmatched. This CDR3 is built from 13 residues. Germline V gene data show CDR1 as SGHNT and CDR2 as YYREEE (reference sequence). CDR3 protein: CASSSTGSHGYTF. The CDR3, as DNA: TGTGCCAGCAGCTCGACAGGGAGCCATGGCTACACCTTC.

This clone was picked up one time. Likely a read error: the CDR3 ends without its conserved phenylalanine or tryptophan. No DNA is shown, since the ends of the CDR3 on it are uncertain; the CDR3 is the one TCRdb lists. V and J are TRBV5-6 and TRBJ2-4; whether TRBD2, the table's D call, matches the DNA was not checked. Looked up from germline, CDR1 is SGHDT and CDR2 is YYEEEE. Ends included, the CDR3 has 9 residues. CDR3 protein: CASSFVRAV.